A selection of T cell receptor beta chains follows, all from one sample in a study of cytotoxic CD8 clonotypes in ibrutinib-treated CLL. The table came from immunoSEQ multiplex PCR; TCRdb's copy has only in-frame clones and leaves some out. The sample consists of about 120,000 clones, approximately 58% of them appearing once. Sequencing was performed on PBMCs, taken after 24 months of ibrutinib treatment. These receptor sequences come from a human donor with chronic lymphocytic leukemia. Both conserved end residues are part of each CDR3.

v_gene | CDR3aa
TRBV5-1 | CASSLVAGSSYEQYF
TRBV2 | CASSPGLAGTDTQYF
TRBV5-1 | CASSLADTQYF
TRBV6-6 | CASSSTGNTIYF
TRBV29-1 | CSVSQGLSSYEQYF
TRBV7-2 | CASSLAGLNHEQYF
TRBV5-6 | CASSLGGGSAKNIQYF
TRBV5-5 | CATSQVGAAHYEQYF
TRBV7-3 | CASSLGGLSEQYF
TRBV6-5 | CASSYGTSGGPYEQYF
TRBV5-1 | CASSFKDRGLGTDTQYF
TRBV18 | CASSPATGQASTDTQYF
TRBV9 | CASSVATGGETQYF
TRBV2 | CASSEAGGKGSPLHF
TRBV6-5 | CASSLLQGQGYTF
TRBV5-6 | CASSFGSSYEQYF
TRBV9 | CASSPLQGFSSGNTIYF
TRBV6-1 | CASSGDGGKLYEQYF
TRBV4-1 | CASSNEPQSRANVLTF
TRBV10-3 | CAITPDRGRTYNEQFF
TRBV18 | CASSRIPPGLQNTEAFF
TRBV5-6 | CASSKDRVFGANVLTF
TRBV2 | CASRPLGNQPQHF
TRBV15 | CATSRVTPGTSGPMGEQFF
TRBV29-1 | CSVSTETYEQYF
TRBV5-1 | CASSYTQGAQGSPLHF
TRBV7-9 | CASSSRQGRNTEAFF
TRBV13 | CASRVKDSDNEQFF
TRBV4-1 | CASSQDRGTYEQYF
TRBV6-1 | CASSEQIYGYTF
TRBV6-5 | CASTVVGGGGNEQYF
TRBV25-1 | CASSEPTSGGTGELFF
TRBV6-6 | CASRTGTVEGQYF
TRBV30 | CAWSGRGNTIYF
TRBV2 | CASSGSGNTIYF
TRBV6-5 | CASSYSLPGELFF
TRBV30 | CAWSGSRDQPQHF